These 18 T cell receptor beta chains came from one sample sequenced in a study of blood T cell repertoires in COVID-19. TCRdb's copy holds only in-frame clones and misses some; the assay was immunoSEQ multiplex PCR. Of hundreds of thousands of clones listed, 80% to 90% are singletons. Sequencing was carried out using PBMCs or T cells enriched from blood (not recorded which). These receptors came from a man aged 35 to 55 who had recovered from COVID-19.

This chain connects TRBV6-4 to TRBJ2-1; 12 nucleotides match TRBD2. There are 16 residues in the CDR3. V lost 5 bases, J lost 8 bases, and 10 bases stayed unmatched. The V gene's germline CDR1 is MRHNA and CDR2 SNTAGT. The CDR3 region is CASSSTSGRGGDEQFF. The CDR3 DNA follows: TGTGCCAGCAGTTCGACTAGCGGGAGAGGGGGCGATGAGCAGTTCTTC.

The rearrangement joins TRBV5-4 to TRBJ1-1; D is possibly TRBD1 (5 bases). The V gene's germline CDR1 is SGHNT and CDR2 YYREEE (reference sequence). V was cut by 2 bases and J by 5 bases, with 13 bases left in between. The CDR3 sequence is 14 residues long. For the CDR3, the DNA is TGTGCCAGCAGCTTAGGCCCACAGGATACTGAAGCTTTCTTT. Translated: CASSLGPQDTEAFF.

The chain links TRBV6-5 to TRBJ1-2; TRBD1 is a possible D gene (5 bases). This CDR3 region has 14 residues. Germline V gene lookup returns CDR1 MNHEY and CDR2 SVGAGI. The germline V and J ends were trimmed by 6 bases and 0 bases, with 11 bases remaining between them. The CDR3 DNA reads TGTGCCAGCAGCCGCGACAGATCTAACTATGGCTACACCTTC. Amino acids: CASSRDRSNYGYTF.

The chain has TRBV7-8 and TRBJ2-1; D is uncertain. In germline, CDR1 is SGHVS, CDR2 FQNEAQ. V dropped 3 bases and J dropped 5 bases, with 5 bases sitting between them. This CDR3 comprises 12 residues. CDR3 sequence (DNA): TGTGCCAGCAGCTTCCTTGACAATGAGCAGTTCTTC. Amino acid sequence: CASSFLDNEQFF.

The chain combines TRBV9 with TRBJ1-3, with D unresolved. V was clipped by 7 bases and J by 0 bases, with 14 bases between them. Germline loops: CDR1 SGDLS, CDR2 YYNGEE. The CDR3 contains 15 residues. In nucleotides, the CDR3 is TGTGCCAGCGGGAGTATCGGGATCTCTGGAAACACCATATATTTT. As protein: CASGSIGISGNTIYF.

The chain couples TRBV4-1 to TRBJ2-5; 14 bases agree with TRBD2. CDR3 length: 16 residues. Germline V gene data show CDR1 as MGHRA and CDR2 as YSYEKL. J lost 3 bases, V lost 1 base, and 1 base had no gene match. CDR3 region: CASSQVGLAGEETQYF. Here the CDR3 DNA reads TGCGCCAGCAGCCAAGTGGGACTAGCGGGAGAAGAGACCCAGTACTTC.

DNA of the CDR3: TGTGCCACCAGTGATCCCGCTGGACTAGCGGGAGGAGGCGGGGAGCTGTTTTTT. It yields the protein CATSDPAGLAGGGGELFF. The V and J genes are TRBV24-1 and TRBJ2-2; 14 nucleotides line up with TRBD2. CDR1 is KGHDR, CDR2 SFDVKD, per germline. The CDR3 runs 18 residues. After removal of 3 bases from V and 7 bases from J, the junction contained 9 bases not matched to a gene.

This clone was counted between two and nine times. This rearrangement joins TRBV7-2 to TRBJ2-2; 12 bases align to TRBD2. CDR3 size: 19 residues. The V gene end was trimmed by 5 bases and the J gene end by 4 bases; junction bases not matched to a gene: 14. Germline V gene sequence: CDR1 SGHTA, CDR2 FQGNSA. DNA of the CDR3: TGTGCCAGCAGCCTCGACCTCCGGACTAGCGGGGACCTCACCGGGGAGCTGTTTTTT. Translated: CASSLDLRTSGDLTGELFF. Based on the CDR3 plus reference TRBV7-2 and TRBJ2-2, the full variable domain is GAGVSQSPSNKVTEKGKDVELRCDPISGHTALYWYRQSLGQGLEFLIYFQGNSAPDKSGLPSDRFSAERTGGSVSTLTIQRTQQEDSAVYLCASSLDLRTSGDLTGELFFGEGSRLTVL.

The V and J genes are TRBV3-1 (or the pseudogene TRBV3-2) and TRBJ1-2, with TRBD1 matching over 7 bases. V lost 2 bases and J lost 8; bases outside the gene matches: 17. Germline values: CDR1 LGHDT, CDR2 YNNKEL (reference sequence). This CDR3 is 17 amino acids long. The CDR3 region is CASSQSEYGRQGRGYTF. CDR3 bases: TGTGCCAGCAGCCAAAGTGAGTATGGAAGACAGGGCCGAGGCTACACCTTC.

The chain is built from TRBV24-1 and TRBJ1-5, with D possibly TRBD1 on 6 matching bases. Trimming removed 7 bases at V and 0 bases at J, with 12 bases between. CDR3 length equals 15 residues. Germline V gives CDR1 KGHDR, CDR2 SFDVKD. The chain's CDR3 is CATRPGHLSNQPQHF. The CDR3 DNA follows: TGTGCCACCAGGCCGGGACACCTTAGCAATCAGCCCCAGCATTTT.

J is TRBJ2-3 and V is TRBV29-1, with 7 bases matching TRBD2. Trimming at V came to 7 bases and at J to 1 base, leaving 5 bases not matched to a gene. The CDR3 is 13 amino acids. Germline values: CDR1 SQVTM, CDR2 ANQGSEA. CDR3 coding DNA: TGCAGCGGGGGGAGCGGGGGCACAGATACGCAGTATTTT. Its translation is CSGGSGGTDTQYF.

V and J are TRBV7-2 and TRBJ2-5; 7 nucleotides agree with TRBD2. Germline assignment: CDR1 SGHTA and CDR2 FQGNSA. The CDR3 length is 16 residues. The junction had 13 bases not matched to a gene; V was cut back by 5 bases and J by 4 bases. The CDR3 coding sequence is TGTGCCAGCAGCCCCCGTGCGGGAGAAGAGCGAGAGACCCAGTACTTC. Translating gives CASSPRAGEERETQYF.

This clone was detected once. The chain joins TRBV30 to TRBJ1-5; D may be TRBD1 (6 bases). The CDR3 covers 14 residues. The germline CDR1 and CDR2 sequences are GTSNPN and SVGIG (reference sequence). V lost 1 base and J lost 7, with 14 bases in between. CDR3 in amino acids: CAWSDPQGRQPQHF. The CDR3 coding sequence is TGTGCCTGGAGTGACCCCCAGGGGCGGCAGCCCCAGCATTTT.

This chain links TRBV28 with TRBJ1-5; TRBD1 is a possible D gene (5 bases). Germline V gives CDR1 MDHEN, CDR2 SYDVKM. With 7 bases removed from V and 2 bases from J, the gap between germline ends came to 18 bases. The length of the CDR3 is 16 residues. CDR3: CASTKAGGGGNQPQHF. DNA of the CDR3: TGTGCCAGCACTAAGGCGGGGGGAGGTGGCAATCAGCCCCAGCATTTT. Complete variable domain (other parts from reference TRBV28 and TRBJ1-5): DVKVTQSSRYLVKRTGEKVFLECVQDMDHENMFWYRQDPGLGLRLIYFSYDVKMKEKGDIPEGYSVSREKKERFSLILESASTNQTSMYLCASTKAGGGGNQPQHFGDGTRLSIL.

This chain uses TRBV7-9 with TRBJ1-1; 7 bases agree with TRBD1. This CDR3 region has 15 residues. V dropped 5 bases and J dropped 1; count of bases not matched to a gene: 7. From germline, CDR1 is SEHNR and CDR2 FQNEAQ (reference sequence). For the CDR3, the DNA is TGTGCCAGCAGCCCCTACAGGGGTGCGAACACTGAAGCTTTCTTT. Translation: CASSPYRGANTEAFF.

This rearrangement joins TRBV4-1 to TRBJ2-1; TRBD2 agrees at 13 bases. The CDR3 length is 17 residues. With V trimmed by 1 base and J by 4 bases, 4 bases remained unmatched. Germline-derived CDR1 and CDR2 are MGHRA and YSYEKL. CDR3 bases: TGCGCCAGCAGCCAAGGGACTAGCGGGAGACAGTACAATGAGCAGTTCTTC. Translation: CASSQGTSGRQYNEQFF.

The chain uses TRBV12-3 or TRBV12-4 and TRBJ1-2; 8 bases fit TRBD1. This CDR3 is 13 amino acids long. V was clipped by 3 bases and J by 10 bases; unmatched bases: 7. CDR3 amino acids: CASSFWAGGLYTF. The CDR3 DNA reads as TGTGCCAGCAGTTTTTGGGCAGGGGGCCTCTACACCTTC.

The chain carries TRBV29-1 and TRBJ1-2, with D possibly TRBD1 on 5 matching bases. Germline V gene sequence: CDR1 SQVTM, CDR2 ANQGSEA. V was cut by 7 bases and J by 1 base, with 13 bases left in between. The CDR3 contains 13 residues. DNA for the CDR3: TGCAGCGCCACGCCCCAGGGTAACTATGGCTACACCTTC. Its translation: CSATPQGNYGYTF.